This T cell receptor beta chain was obtained from a study of blood T cell repertoires in COVID-19. The count of this clone is one. Per the original methods: For nucleated cells, counts were estimated from reference gene primer amplification. Profiling relied on immunoSEQ multiplex PCR, and the TCRdb table lists in-frame clones only, not all of them. For V, J and clone size, that table is used; D and trimming come from the DNA. The repertoire holds more than 95,000 clones, 82% seen once, with around 4.8% in the top ten. Per germline, CDR1 MDHEN and CDR2 SYDVKM. The CDR3 extends over 12 amino acids. The ends were cut back, 2 bases at V and 4 bases at J, with 5 bases in the middle.

The rearrangement links TRBV28 to TRBJ2-5; possibly TRBD1 for D (5 bases). Sequencing was performed on peripheral blood. This TCR came from a man in his 60s with acute or convalescent COVID-19. The CDR3 here is CASSLTGETQYF. The CDR3 DNA is TGTGCCAGCAGTTTAACAGGAGAGACCCAGTACTTC.